This T cell receptor beta chain was documented in a study of T cells in Graves' hyperthyroidism and ophthalmopathy. General observations from the study: Through a model of 13 V-J features, ophthalmopathy was separated from stable hyperthyroidism.

Amplification of TCR beta CDR3 regions was performed using RNA transcripts as template. A first-round RT-PCR of the TCR CDR3 used the HTBI primer set. TCRdb fed the multiplex PCR reads into MiXCR, producing one record per CDR3 protein. Of 600,000 or so distinct CDR3 sequences listed, about half are singletons. Clinicians diagnosed patients from clinical symptoms, serum thyroxine and TRAb, thyroid ultrasound and orbital computed tomography. This clonotype was observed at least ten times. The target antigen is unknown. Germline CDR1 and CDR2: SNHLY and FYNNEI. With 4 bases removed from V and 1 base from J, the gap between germline ends came to 13 bases. The CDR3 contains 15 residues.

Input material: peripheral blood or thyroid tissue (not recorded which). V and J are TRBV2 and TRBJ1-2; no definite D call. This sequence was found in a woman under 30 with Graves' hyperthyroidism. Here the CDR3 DNA reads TGTGCCAGCAGTGTCGACCCCGGAGGTAACTATGGCTACACCTTC. This codes for CASSVDPGGNYGYTF.